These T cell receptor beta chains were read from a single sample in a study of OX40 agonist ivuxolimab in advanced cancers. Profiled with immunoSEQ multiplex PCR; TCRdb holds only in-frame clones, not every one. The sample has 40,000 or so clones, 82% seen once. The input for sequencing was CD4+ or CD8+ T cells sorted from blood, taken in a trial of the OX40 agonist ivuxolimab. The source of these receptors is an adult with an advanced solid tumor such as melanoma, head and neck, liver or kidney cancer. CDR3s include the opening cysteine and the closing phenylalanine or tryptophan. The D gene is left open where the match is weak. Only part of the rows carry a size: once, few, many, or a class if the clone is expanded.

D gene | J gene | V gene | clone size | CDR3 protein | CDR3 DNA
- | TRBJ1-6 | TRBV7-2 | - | CASSSRQVQWSPLHF | TGTGCCAGCAGCTCCCGTCAGGTTCAATGGTCACCCCTCCACTTT
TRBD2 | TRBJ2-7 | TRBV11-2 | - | CASSLAGTSGSLYEQYF | TGTGCCAGCAGCTTAGCTGGGACTAGCGGGAGTTTGTACGAGCAGTACTTC
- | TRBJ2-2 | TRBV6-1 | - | CASSENRAGNTGELFF | TGTGCCAGCAGTGAAAACAGGGCAGGGAACACCGGGGAGCTGTTTTTT
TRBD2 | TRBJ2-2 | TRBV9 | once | CASSVVGVGRETGELFF | TGTGCCAGCAGCGTAGTAGGGGTCGGGAGGGAGACCGGGGAGCTGTTTTTT
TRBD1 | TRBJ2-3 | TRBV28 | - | CASSFDRVTDTQYF | TGTGCCAGCAGTTTCGACAGGGTGACAGATACGCAGTATTTT
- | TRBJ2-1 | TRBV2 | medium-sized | CASNAGLSYNEQFF | TGTGCCAGCAACGCAGGCCTCTCATACAATGAGCAGTTCTTC
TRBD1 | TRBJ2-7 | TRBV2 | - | CASRPGQGTGEQYF | TGTGCCAGCAGGCCGGGACAGGGGACCGGGGAGCAGTACTTC
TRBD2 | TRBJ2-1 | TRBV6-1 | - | CASSAGTSGIYDEQFF | TGTGCCAGCAGTGCCGGGACTAGCGGGATCTACGATGAGCAGTTCTTC
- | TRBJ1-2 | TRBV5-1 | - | CASSLGQNNYGYTF | TGCGCCAGCAGCTTGGGACAGAATAACTATGGCTACACCTTC
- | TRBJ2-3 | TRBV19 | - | CASRPGLLTDTQYF | TGTGCCAGTAGGCCGGGACTTCTCACAGATACGCAGTATTTT
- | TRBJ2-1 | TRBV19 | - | CAISSQNLIHEQFF | TGTGCCATCTCAAGTCAGAACCTTATCCATGAGCAGTTCTTC
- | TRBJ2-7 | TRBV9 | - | CASSVDPSFSYEQYF | TGTGCCAGCAGCGTAGATCCCAGTTTTTCCTACGAGCAGTACTTC
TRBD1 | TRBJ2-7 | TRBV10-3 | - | CAIEGANTYEQYF | TGTGCCATAGAGGGGGCGAACACCTACGAGCAGTACTTC
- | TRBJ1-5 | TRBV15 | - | CATSREVSYSNQPQHF | TGTGCCACCAGCAGAGAAGTCAGCTATAGCAATCAGCCCCAGCATTTT
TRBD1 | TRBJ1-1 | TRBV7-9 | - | CASSRPTGEGTEAFF | TGTGCCAGCAGCCGTCCTACAGGGGAAGGCACTGAAGCTTTCTTT
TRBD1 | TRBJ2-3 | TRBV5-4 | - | CASSVTGATDTQYF | TGTGCCAGCAGCGTGACAGGGGCTACAGATACGCAGTATTTT
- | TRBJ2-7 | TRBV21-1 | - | CASSKHDWVWTSGKYYEQYF | TGTGCCAGCAGCAAACACGATTGGGTTTGGACTAGCGGGAAGTACTACGAGCAGTACTTC
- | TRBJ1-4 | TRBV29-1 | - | CSVVGQAGEKLFF | TGCAGCGTTGTCGGGCAGGCGGGGGAAAAACTGTTTTTT
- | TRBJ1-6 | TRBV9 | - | CASSVGVSRESPLHF | TGTGCCAGCAGCGTAGGGGTCTCGAGGGAGTCACCCCTCCACTTT
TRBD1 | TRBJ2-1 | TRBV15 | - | CATSSRQGYYNEQFF | TGTGCCACCAGCAGTAGACAGGGTTACTACAATGAGCAGTTCTTC
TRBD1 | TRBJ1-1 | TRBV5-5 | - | CASSLRDRGEAFF | TGTGCCAGCAGCTTGAGAGACAGGGGAGAAGCTTTCTTT
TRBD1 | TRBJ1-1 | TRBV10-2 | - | CASSLGQGNTEAFF | TGCGCCAGCAGTTTGGGACAGGGGAACACTGAAGCTTTCTTT
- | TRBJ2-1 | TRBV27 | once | CATRSEIFPNEQFF | TGTGCCACTAGGAGCGAGATCTTTCCGAATGAGCAGTTCTTC
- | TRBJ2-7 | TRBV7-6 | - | CASSLSDDAPYEQYF | TGTGCCAGCAGCTTATCGGACGACGCCCCCTACGAGCAGTACTTC
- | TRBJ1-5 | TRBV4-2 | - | CASSLRRDNQPQHF | TGTGCCAGCAGCCTGAGACGGGACAATCAGCCCCAGCATTTT
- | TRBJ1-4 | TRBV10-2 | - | CASSEGQREKLFF | TGCGCCAGCAGTGAGGGGCAACGTGAAAAACTGTTTTTT
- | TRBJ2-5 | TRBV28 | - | CASSLVGETQYF | TGTGCCAGCAGTTTAGTCGGAGAGACCCAGTACTTC
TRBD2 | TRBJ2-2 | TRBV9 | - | CASSVSGVGELFF | TGTGCCAGCAGCGTTAGCGGGGTCGGGGAGCTGTTTTTT
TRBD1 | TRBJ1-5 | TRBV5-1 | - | CASSSGQGKSEPQHF | TGCGCCAGCAGCTCCGGACAGGGGAAAAGTGAGCCCCAGCATTTT
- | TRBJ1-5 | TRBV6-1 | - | CASSEEAGFMRNQPQHF | TGTGCCAGCAGTGAGGAGGCAGGGTTTATGCGGAATCAGCCCCAGCATTTT
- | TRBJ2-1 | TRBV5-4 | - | CASRVESSEFF | TGTGCCAGCAGGGTCGAGTCTTCAGAGTTCTTC
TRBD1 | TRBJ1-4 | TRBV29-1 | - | CSVSWDRVNEKLFF | TGCAGCGTTTCCTGGGACAGGGTAAATGAAAAACTGTTTTTT
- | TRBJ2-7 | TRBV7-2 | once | CASGTNYEQYF | TGTGCCAGTGGGACAAACTACGAGCAGTACTTC
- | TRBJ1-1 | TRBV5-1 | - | CASSPSWGGLNTEAFF | TGCGCCAGCAGCCCCTCTTGGGGGGGCCTGAACACTGAAGCTTTCTTT
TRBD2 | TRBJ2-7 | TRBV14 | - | CASSGAGTSRYEQYF | TGTGCCAGCAGCGGAGCCGGGACTAGCCGCTACGAGCAGTACTTC
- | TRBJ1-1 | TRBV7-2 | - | CASSLSVGEAFF | TGTGCCAGCAGCTTGTCGGTTGGTGAAGCTTTCTTT
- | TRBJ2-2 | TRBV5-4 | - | CASSEATRKAGELFF | TGTGCCAGCAGCGAGGCGACTCGCAAGGCCGGGGAGCTGTTTTTT
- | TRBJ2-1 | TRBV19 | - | CASSTPGVFSNEQFF | TGTGCCAGTAGTACCCCGGGAGTTTTTTCCAATGAGCAGTTCTTC
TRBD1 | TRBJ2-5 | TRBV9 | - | CASSPRTGMETQYF | TGTGCCAGCAGCCCCCGGACAGGGATGGAGACCCAGTACTTC
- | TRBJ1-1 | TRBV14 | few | CASSHRQGTNTEAFF | TGTGCCAGCAGCCACCGCCAGGGTACGAACACTGAAGCTTTCTTT
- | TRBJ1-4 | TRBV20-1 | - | CCQQGEKLFF | TGCTGCCAACAAGGGGAAAAACTGTTTTTT
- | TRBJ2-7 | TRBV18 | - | CASSPRTPTSSTYEQYF | TGTGCCAGCTCACCACGGACACCTACTTCTTCAACCTACGAGCAGTACTTC
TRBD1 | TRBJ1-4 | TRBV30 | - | CACPGQAVGEKLFF | TGTGCCTGCCCCGGACAGGCCGTGGGGGAAAAACTGTTTTTT
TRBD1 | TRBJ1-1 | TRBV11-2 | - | CASSFVTGGLNTEAFF | TGTGCCAGCAGCTTTGTGACAGGGGGGTTGAACACTGAAGCTTTCTTT
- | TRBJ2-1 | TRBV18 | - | CASSPGGYEQFF | TGTGCCAGCTCTCCCGGAGGGTATGAGCAGTTCTTC
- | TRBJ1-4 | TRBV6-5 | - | CASRGTNEKLFF | TGTGCCAGCAGGGGGACTAATGAAAAACTGTTTTTT
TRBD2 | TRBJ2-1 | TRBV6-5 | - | CASSYSGLAGAEGQFF | TGTGCCAGCAGTTACTCTGGGCTAGCGGGGGCCGAGGGGCAGTTCTTC
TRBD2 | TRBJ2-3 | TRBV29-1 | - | CSVVVAGGTDTQYF | TGCAGCGTTGTTGTGGCGGGAGGCACAGATACGCAGTATTTT
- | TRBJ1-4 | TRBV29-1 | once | CSAGGEKLFF | TGCAGCGCCGGGGGGGAAAAACTGTTTTTT
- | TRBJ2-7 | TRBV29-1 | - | CSGVGGSYEQYF | TGCAGCGGGGTGGGGGGCTCCTACGAGCAGTACTTC
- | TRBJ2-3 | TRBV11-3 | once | CASSLGVSRADTQYF | TGTGCCAGCAGCTTAGGAGTTAGTAGGGCAGATACGCAGTATTTT
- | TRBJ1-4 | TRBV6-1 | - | CASKVRGGSEKLFF | TGTGCCAGCAAAGTTCGTGGGGGAAGTGAAAAACTGTTTTTT
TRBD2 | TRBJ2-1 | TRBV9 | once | CASSGGTSVHEQFF | TGTGCCAGCAGCGGAGGGACTAGCGTCCATGAGCAGTTCTTC
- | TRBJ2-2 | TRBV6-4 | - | CASRPANTGELFF | TGTGCCAGCAGACCGGCGAACACCGGGGAGCTGTTTTTT
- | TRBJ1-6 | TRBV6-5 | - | CASSYQRMNSPLHF | TGTGCCAGCAGTTATCAACGGATGAATTCACCCCTCCACTTT
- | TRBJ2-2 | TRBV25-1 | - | CASSVAGRLSNTGELFF | TGTGCCAGCAGTGTGGCAGGGAGACTTTCGAACACCGGGGAGCTGTTTTTT
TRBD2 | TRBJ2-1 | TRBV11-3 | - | CASSSGGLAGTNEQFF | TGTGCCAGCAGTAGTGGGGGACTAGCGGGGACAAATGAGCAGTTCTTC
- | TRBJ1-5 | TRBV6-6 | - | CASSYRSSIEPQHF | TGTGCCAGCAGTTACCGATCCTCGATCGAGCCCCAGCATTTT
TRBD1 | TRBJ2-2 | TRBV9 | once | CASSVEGASTGELFF | TGTGCCAGCAGCGTAGAGGGGGCGAGCACCGGGGAGCTGTTTTTT
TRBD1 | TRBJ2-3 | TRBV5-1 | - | CASSLVGQGPDTQYF | TGCGCCAGCAGCTTGGTGGGACAGGGTCCCGATACGCAGTATTTT